Listed here are 2 T cell receptor beta chains from one sample, sequenced in a study of post-analysis software for immune sequencing data. Study results and limitations: Roughly five TRBV segments occurring more often in patients than controls included TRBV5-6, TRBV5-1 and TRBV20-1.

cDNA libraries for TCR beta contained unique molecular identifiers. TCRdb redid the calling of the PCR reads with MiXCR, one entry per CDR3 protein. The data contain some 890,000 distinct CDR3 sequences, 53% of them singletons. No cognate antigen is known for these TCRs. Sequenced sample: blood. All receptors derive from a girl aged 10-17 years with multiple sclerosis.

This chain's CDR3 is CASRLAASSYNEQFF. The CDR3 DNA reads TGTGCCAGCAGGCTAGCGGCCAGCTCCTACAATGAGCAGTTCTTC. The V call is TRBV4-2, the J call TRBJ2-1; TRBD2 aligns across 7 bases. CDR3 length: 15 amino acids. Germline V CDR1 and CDR2: LGHNA, YNFKEQ. V dropped 6 bases and J dropped 0; count of bases not matched to a gene: 5.

The chain joins TRBV29-1 to TRBJ1-2; D remains unclear. V dropped 7 bases and J dropped 1 base, with 10 bases sitting between them. Germline values: CDR1 SQVTM, CDR2 ANQGSEA. The CDR3 is made up of 12 amino acids. CDR3 residues: CSAQDHNYGYTF. DNA for the CDR3: TGCAGCGCCCAAGACCATAACTATGGCTACACCTTC.